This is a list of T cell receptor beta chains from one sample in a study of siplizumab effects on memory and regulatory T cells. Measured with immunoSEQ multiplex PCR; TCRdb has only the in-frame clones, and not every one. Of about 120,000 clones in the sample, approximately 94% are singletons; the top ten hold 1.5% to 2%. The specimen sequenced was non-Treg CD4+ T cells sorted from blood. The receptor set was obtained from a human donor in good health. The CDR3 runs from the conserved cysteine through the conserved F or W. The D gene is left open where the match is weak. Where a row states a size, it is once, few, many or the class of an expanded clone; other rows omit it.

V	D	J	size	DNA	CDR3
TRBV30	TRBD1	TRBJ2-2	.	TGTGCCTGGAAAGGGGACAGGGGAGACACCGGGGAGCTGTTTTTT	CAWKGDRGDTGELFF
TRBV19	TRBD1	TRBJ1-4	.	TGTGCCAGTAGTAAGCCCTACAGGGGGCGGATGGAAAAACTGTTTTTT	CASSKPYRGRMEKLFF
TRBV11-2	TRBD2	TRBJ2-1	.	TGTGCCAGCAGGAAGCCGGGACTAGAGAAGCACAATGAGCAGTTCTTC	CASRKPGLEKHNEQFF
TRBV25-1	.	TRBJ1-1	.	TGTGCCAGCAGTGAATATACTGAAGCTTTCTTT	CASSEYTEAFF
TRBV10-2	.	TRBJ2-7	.	TGCGCCAGCAGTCTTAATGTCGCCTACGAGCAGTACTTC	CASSLNVAYEQYF
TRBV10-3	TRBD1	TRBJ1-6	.	TGTGCCATCAGGACAGGACAGGGAAATTCACCCCTCCACTTT	CAIRTGQGNSPLHF
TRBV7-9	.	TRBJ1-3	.	TGTGCCAGCAGCCCGGGATCGGGGGGACTTAGGCGCGGAAACACCATATATTTT	CASSPGSGGLRRGNTIYF
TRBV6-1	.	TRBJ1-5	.	TGTGCCAGCAGCCCGGCGGGTCGCAATCAGCCCCAGCATTTT	CASSPAGRNQPQHF
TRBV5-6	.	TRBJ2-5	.	TGTGCCAGCAGCTTGGGTGGGCAACCCAAGACCCAGTACTTC	CASSLGGQPKTQYF
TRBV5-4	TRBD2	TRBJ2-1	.	TGTGCCAGCAGCCAGGGACTAGCGGGGGGCTACTCCTACAATGAGCAGTTCTTC	CASSQGLAGGYSYNEQFF
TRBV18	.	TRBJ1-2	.	TGTGCCAGCTCACCGCGCCAGCGCAACGACTATGGCTACACCTTC	CASSPRQRNDYGYTF
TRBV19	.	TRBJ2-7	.	TGTGCCAGTAGTATAGAGCTTGGGTTACTATACGAGCAGTACTTC	CASSIELGLLYEQYF
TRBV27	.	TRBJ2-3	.	TGTGCCAGCAGTAAACGACCGGGACGCCTAGGGAATGGCGGCACAGATACGCAGTATTTT	CASSKRPGRLGNGGTDTQYF
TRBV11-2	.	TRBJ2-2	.	TGTGCCAGCACCTCAAGGGGGTCTCTGAACACCGGGGAGCTGTTTTTT	CASTSRGSLNTGELFF
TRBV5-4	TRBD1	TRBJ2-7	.	TGTGCCAGCAGCTTGTCAGGGACAGGCTACGAGCAGTACTTC	CASSLSGTGYEQYF
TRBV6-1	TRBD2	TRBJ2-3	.	TGTGCCAGCAGTGGTACCTTCCCTACTAGCGGGAGGTTTAATACGCAGTATTTT	CASSGTFPTSGRFNTQYF
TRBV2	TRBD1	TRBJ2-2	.	TGTGCCAGCAGTCAACAGGGGACCGGGGAGCTGTTTTTT	CASSQQGTGELFF
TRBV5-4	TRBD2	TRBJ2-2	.	TGTGCCAGCAGCTTATTTAGCGGGGGGGCCGGGCTGTTTTTT	CASSLFSGGAGLFF
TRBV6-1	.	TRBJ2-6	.	TGTGCCAGCAGTGAACCCAGCCCCTCGGGCGTCCTGACTTTC	CASSEPSPSGVLTF
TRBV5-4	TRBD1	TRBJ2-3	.	TGTGCCAGCAGCAGGGACAGGGGGCTTGATACGCAGTATTTT	CASSRDRGLDTQYF
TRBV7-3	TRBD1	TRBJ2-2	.	TGTGCCAGCAGCCCCAACCCGGGACAGGCGGGTACCGGGGAGCTGTTTTTT	CASSPNPGQAGTGELFF
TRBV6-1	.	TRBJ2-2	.	TGTGCCAGCAGTGAAGGGACAGGGAGGGCCGGGGAGCTGTTTTTT	CASSEGTGRAGELFF
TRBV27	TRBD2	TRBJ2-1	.	TGTGCCAGCGACTCGTTTGGATTAGCGGGAGGTACTGAGCAGTTCTTC	CASDSFGLAGGTEQFF
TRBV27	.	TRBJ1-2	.	TGTGCCAGCAGTTTCCGGGGCGGGCGGAGATTCTATGGCTACACCTTC	CASSFRGGRRFYGYTF
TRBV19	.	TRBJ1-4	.	TGTGCCAGTAGTATCCCGACAGGAACTAATGAAAAACTGTTTTTT	CASSIPTGTNEKLFF
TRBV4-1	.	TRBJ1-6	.	TGCGCCAGCAGCCAAGTTATCCGTAAGGGTTTCGGTTCACCCCTCCACTTT	CASSQVIRKGFGSPLHF
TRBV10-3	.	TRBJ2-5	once	TGTGCCATCAGCTACGTATGGGAAGAGACCCAGTACTTC	CAISYVWEETQYF
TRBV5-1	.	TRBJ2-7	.	TGCGCCAGCAGCTTGGCCGCTACCCCGAGCTCCTACGAGCAGTACTTC	CASSLAATPSSYEQYF
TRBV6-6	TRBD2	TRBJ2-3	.	TGTGCCTCGTCTAGCGGGGGGCTGCCAGATACGCAGTATTTT	CASSSGGLPDTQYF
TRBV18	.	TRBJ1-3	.	TGTGCCAGCTCACCAAAACATGGGGCTGGAAACACCATATATTTT	CASSPKHGAGNTIYF
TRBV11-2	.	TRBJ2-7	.	TGTGCCAGCAGCCAAAATAGCGGCATTACCTACGAGCAGTACTTC	CASSQNSGITYEQYF
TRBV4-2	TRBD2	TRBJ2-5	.	TGTGCCAGCAGCCGGCTAGCGGTGCAAGAGACCCAGTACTTC	CASSRLAVQETQYF
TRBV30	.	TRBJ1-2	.	TGTGCCTGGAGTGTCTCGGGGAGGGGCTACACCTTC	CAWSVSGRGYTF
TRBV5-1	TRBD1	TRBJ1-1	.	TGCGCCAGCAGCTTGGCTGACAGGGATTGGACTGAAGCTTTCTTT	CASSLADRDWTEAFF
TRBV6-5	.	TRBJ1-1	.	TGTGCCAGCATCGTGAACACTGAAGCTTTCTTT	CASIVNTEAFF
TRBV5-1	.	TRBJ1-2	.	TGCGCCAGCAGCCCTGGTACATTGAGTGGCTACACCTTC	CASSPGTLSGYTF
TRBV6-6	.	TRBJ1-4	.	TGTGCCAGCAGTTACGGTGAAAAACTGTTTTTT	CASSYGEKLFF
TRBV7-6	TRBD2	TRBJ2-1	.	TGTGCCAGCGCACTAGCGGCGTACAATGAGCAGTTCTTC	CASALAAYNEQFF
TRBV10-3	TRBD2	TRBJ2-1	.	TGTGCCATCAGGGGGACTAGCGGGGGTGACAATGAGCAGTTCTTC	CAIRGTSGGDNEQFF
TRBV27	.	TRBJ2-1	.	TGTGCCAGCAGTTTAGATCTGGCGGGACTCTTATCCTACAATGAGCAGTTCTTC	CASSLDLAGLLSYNEQFF
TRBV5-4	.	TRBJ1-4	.	TGTGCCAGCAGCCTGGAGGGAGGACGACAACTGTTTTTT	CASSLEGGRQLFF
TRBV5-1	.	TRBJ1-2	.	TGCGCCAGCAGCTTGGAGCTGGGAGGAGGGTATGGCTACACCTTC	CASSLELGGGYGYTF
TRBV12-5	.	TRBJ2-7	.	TGTGCTAGTGGTTTGCCCACAACCTACGAGCAGTACTTC	CASGLPTTYEQYF
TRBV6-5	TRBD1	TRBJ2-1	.	TGTGCCAGCAGTTACCTCGGACAGGGGGCTAACAATGAGCAGTTCTTC	CASSYLGQGANNEQFF
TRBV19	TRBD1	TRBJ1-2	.	TGTGCCAGTAGTATAGACCCGACAGGGCGGTATGGCTACACCTTC	CASSIDPTGRYGYTF
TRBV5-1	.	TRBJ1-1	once	TGCGCCAGCAGCTTGTCAGGGATCACTGAAGCTTTCTTT	CASSLSGITEAFF
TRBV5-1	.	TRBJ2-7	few	TGCGCCAGCAGCTTGTATATTTCGGGCGAGCAGTACTTC	CASSLYISGEQYF
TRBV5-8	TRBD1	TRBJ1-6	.	TGTGCCAGCAGACGACAGGGGAATTCACCCCTCCACTTT	CASRRQGNSPLHF